These 9 T cell receptor beta chains originate from one sample sequenced in a study of molecular identifiers for immune sequencing clone quantification. In TCRdb, the PCR reads were re-called with MiXCR into one record per CDR3 protein. Of about 320,000 distinct CDR3 sequences in the sample, about 21% were seen once. Input material: naive CD8+ T cells from blood, with Jurkat cell RNA spiked in. Subset in this sample: FACS-sorted CD8+CD4-CCR7+CD45RA+ naive T cells. The source of these receptors is a human donor in good health. Some libraries in this study had Jurkat cell RNA spiked in.

The gene calls are TRBV20-1 and TRBJ2-1; unclear D gene. This CDR3 is 17 amino acids long. Germline V gene lookup returns CDR1 DFQATT and CDR2 SNEGSKA (reference sequence). The V gene lost 0 bases and the J gene lost 4 bases, with 19 bases spanning the gap. The CDR3: CSARDMFLTVGYNEQFF. The CDR3 DNA follows: TGCAGTGCTAGAGATATGTTTTTGACTGTAGGGTACAATGAGCAGTTCTTC.

Only a few counts were recorded for this clonotype. The V and J genes are TRBV6-5 and TRBJ2-5; 7 bases align to TRBD2. J was trimmed by 1 base and V by 2 bases; bases with no gene match: 10. The CDR3 has 17 residues. Germline V gives CDR1 MNHEY, CDR2 SVGAGI. The CDR3 bases are TGTGCCAGCAGTTACGCTTTCGGGGCGGGGGTCCAAGAGACCCAGTACTTC. Amino acid sequence: CASSYAFGAGVQETQYF.

CDR3 loop: CSVTPGVLYNEQFF. CDR3 sequence (DNA): TGCAGCGTAACCCCAGGGGTCCTGTACAATGAGCAGTTCTTC. The rearrangement joins TRBV29-1 to TRBJ2-1; possible D gene TRBD1, 6 bases. The CDR3 has 14 residues. The V gene's germline CDR1 is SQVTM and CDR2 ANQGSEA. Deletions cut 6 bases from V and 4 bases from J, with 16 bases between.

Details on this clonotype: Germline is not matched at one junction end, which may reflect a read error. The chain has TRBV5-6 and TRBJ1-2; D not certain. The germline V gene has CDR1 SGHDT and CDR2 YYEEEE. This CDR3 comprises 14 residues. The CDR3 coding sequence is TGTGCCAGCAGCTTGGAGGCGTCTGGGGAAGGCTACGCCTTC. This encodes CASSLEASGEGYAF.

Points on this clonotype: A much larger clone lies a single base off, so this may be a read error. The gene calls are TRBV3-1 and TRBJ1-1; TRBD1 might be the D (5 bases). Germline assignment: CDR1 LGHDT and CDR2 YNNKEL (reference sequence). CDR3 length: 17 residues. CDR3 DNA: TGTGCCAGGAGCCCAAGGGCGGATCAGGGCCTGAACACTGAAGCTTTCTTT. Its protein product is CARSPRADQGLNTEAFF.

The rearrangement links TRBV7-9 to TRBJ2-2, with D possibly TRBD2 on 5 matching bases. The CDR3 runs to 16 residues. Germline assignment: CDR1 SEHNR and CDR2 FQNEAQ (reference sequence). Trimming pared 6 bases from V and 4 bases from J, leaving 18 bases between. In nucleotides, the CDR3 is TGTGCCAGCAGGGAAGATCGGGAAAGCGGCACCGGGGAGCTGTTTTTT. This translates into CASREDRESGTGELFF.

This clonotype was observed once. This could be a read error, since a much larger clone is one nucleotide away. The chain employs TRBV4-2 and TRBJ1-1; 8 bases agree with TRBD1. CDR1 is LGHNA and CDR2 is YNFKEQ in the germline V gene. The length of the CDR3 is 15 residues. CDR3: CAGSQKTGVYTEAFF. The CDR3 DNA sequence: TGTGCCGGCAGCCAAAAGACAGGGGTCTACACTGAAGCTTTCTTT.

The table lists this clonotype with many counts. The chain combines TRBV14 with TRBJ1-1; D possibly corresponds to TRBD1 (5 bases). CDR1 and CDR2 from the germline V gene are SGHDN and FVKESK. The CDR3 runs to 15 residues. V was pared by 3 bases and J by 3 bases, with 14 bases between. The CDR3 DNA follows: TGTGCCAGCAGCCAGCTGGGACTTACATACACTGAAGCTTTCTTT. Protein sequence: CASSQLGLTYTEAFF. The full variable domain, with the rest looked up from reference TRBV14 and TRBJ1-1, is EAGVTQFPSHSVIEKGQTVTLRCDPISGHDNLYWYRRVMGKEIKFLLHFVKESKQDESGMPNNRFLAERTGGTYSTLKVQPAELEDSGVYFCASSQLGLTYTEAFFGQGTRLTVV.

This clonotype has a count of ten or more. The chain is built from TRBV19 and TRBJ2-3; D gene ambiguous. V dropped 6 bases and J dropped 4 bases, with 11 bases sitting between them. This CDR3 has 13 amino acids. CDR1 and CDR2 (germline): LNHDA, SQIVND (reference sequence). As DNA, the CDR3 is TGTGCCAGTAGCGGGTGGACGGCAGATACGCAGTATTTT. This gives the protein CASSGWTADTQYF.